What follows are 14 T cell receptor beta chains derived from one specimen sequenced in a study of T cells in Graves' hyperthyroidism and ophthalmopathy. RNA transcripts gave rise to amplified TCR beta CDR3 regions. TCR CDR3 regions were first amplified by RT-PCR with HTBI primers. One entry per CDR3 protein, called by TCRdb with MiXCR from the multiplex PCR reads. The sample yields a few hundred thousand distinct CDR3 sequences, roughly 13% seen once. The sample consisted of blood. These receptor sequences come from a woman aged 18-35 years with Graves' hyperthyroidism.

This clonotype was seen many times. The chain combines TRBV30 with TRBJ2-3; TRBD2 matches at 8 bases. V dropped 2 bases and J dropped 6; count of bases not matched to a gene: 4. Germline CDR1 and CDR2: GTSNPN and SVGIG (reference sequence). The CDR3 runs 13 residues. The CDR3 loop reads CAWSMAGGDTQYF. CDR3 sequence (DNA): TGTGCCTGGAGTATGGCGGGAGGTGATACGCAGTATTTT.

In this sample, this clonotype turned up many times. The chain combines TRBV20-1 with TRBJ2-3; tentatively, D is TRBD1 or TRBD2 (5 bases each). This CDR3 has 15 amino acids. Per germline, CDR1 DFQATT and CDR2 SNEGSKA (reference sequence). V was trimmed by 6 bases and J by 0 bases, leaving 16 bases between them. CDR3 region: CSAIPGAESTDTQYF. The CDR3, as DNA: TGCAGTGCCATCCCCGGGGCGGAAAGCACAGATACGCAGTATTTT.

This clonotype was found many times. The chain carries TRBV6-2 or TRBV6-3 and TRBJ2-1; the D is unclear. V gave up 4 bases and J gave up 6 bases, with 7 bases separating them. Germline CDR1 is MNHEY and CDR2 is SVGEGT. The CDR3 consists of 12 residues. The CDR3 loop is CASSWAGNEQFF. CDR3 DNA sequence: TGTGCCAGCAGTTGGGCCGGCAATGAGCAGTTCTTC.

This clonotype has a handful of counts. The V gene is TRBV15, the J gene TRBJ2-3, with TRBD2 matching 14 bases. The CDR3 extends over 16 amino acids. Germline V lookup: CDR1 LNHNV, CDR2 YYDKDF (reference sequence). After removal of 3 bases from V and 6 bases from J, the junction contained 5 bases not matched to a gene. The chain's CDR3 is CATSSGTSGSRDTQYF. In DNA, the CDR3 is TGTGCCACCAGCAGCGGGACTAGCGGGAGTAGGGATACGCAGTATTTT.

This clonotype was observed a few times. The CDR3 here is CASSLVVPREQFF. CDR3 coding DNA: TGTGCCAGCAGCTTAGTTGTGCCCCGGGAGCAGTTCTTC. The chain links TRBV7-9 to TRBJ2-1; D call uncertain. Deletions cut 1 base from V and 10 bases from J, with 11 bases between. The CDR3 sequence is 13 residues long. The germline CDR1 and CDR2 sequences are SEHNR and FQNEAQ (reference sequence).

This clonotype was counted at least ten times. The V and J genes are TRBV24-1 and TRBJ1-2, with D unclear. This CDR3 spans 11 amino acids. Per germline, CDR1 KGHDR and CDR2 SFDVKD. The V and J ends lost 3 bases and 2 bases respectively, with 0 bases between them. This chain's CDR3 is CATSDNYGYTF. CDR3 sequence (DNA): TGTGCCACCAGTGATAACTATGGCTACACCTTC.

The sample holds many counts of this clonotype. The chain combines TRBV12-3 or TRBV12-4 with TRBJ2-3; 10 bases fit TRBD2. This CDR3 contains 16 residues. Losses at the gene ends were 3 bases for V and 3 bases for J; bases not matched to a gene: 6. The CDR3 bases are TGTGCCAGCAGTTTTTGGCTAGCGGGAGTTACAGATACGCAGTATTTT. Protein sequence: CASSFWLAGVTDTQYF.

This clonotype was picked up many times. The chain employs TRBV20-1 and TRBJ2-3, with 12 bases identical to TRBD2. The CDR3 length is 14 residues. The V gene end was trimmed by 6 bases and the J gene end by 3 bases; junction bases not matched to a gene: 4. In germline, CDR1 is DFQATT, CDR2 SNEGSKA (reference sequence). The DNA of the CDR3 is TGCAGTGCCTGGACTAGCGGGAATACAGATACGCAGTATTTT. Its protein is CSAWTSGNTDTQYF.

This clonotype was found many times. The chain combines TRBV3-1 with TRBJ2-3; D is unresolved. The CDR3 consists of 14 residues. CDR1 is LGHDT and CDR2 is YNNKEL in the germline V gene (reference sequence). The CDR3 region has the DNA TGTGCAGCAGCTCTAGGCCAGGCCACAGATACGCAGTATTTT. Protein: CAAALGQATDTQYF.

This clonotype has a count of ten or more. CDR3: CASSLGGGNEKLFF. Here the CDR3 DNA reads TGTGCCAGCAGCTTGGGAGGAGGAAATGAAAAACTGTTTTTT. V gene TRBV7-9 combines with J gene TRBJ1-4, with D unresolved. Looked up from germline, CDR1 is SEHNR and CDR2 is FQNEAQ (reference sequence). V was clipped by 3 bases and J by 5 bases, with 10 bases between them. CDR3 size: 14 residues.

The chain joins TRBV20-1 to TRBJ1-4; D might be TRBD1 (5 bases). V lost 5 bases to trimming and J lost 3 bases, with 13 bases between them. Germline CDR1 DFQATT, CDR2 SNEGSKA (reference sequence). This CDR3 is built from 14 residues. CDR3 nucleotide sequence: TGCAGTGCTGAGAGGGGCAGTTCTAATGAAAAACTGTTTTTT. This encodes CSAERGSSNEKLFF.

This clonotype was counted many times. The chain combines TRBV9 with TRBJ2-7; 9 nucleotides match TRBD1. The CDR3 runs to 14 residues. Germline V CDR1 and CDR2: SGDLS, YYNGEE. V dropped 4 bases and J dropped 5; count of bases not matched to a gene: 7. The CDR3 is CASSSGQGWNEQYF. The CDR3 nucleotides are TGTGCCAGCAGCTCGGGACAGGGTTGGAACGAGCAGTACTTC.

This clonotype was detected ten times or more. The chain couples TRBV29-1 to TRBJ1-1; D ambiguous. The CDR3 runs to 11 residues. With 7 bases removed from V and 3 bases from J, the gap between germline ends came to 9 bases. Germline V gene data show CDR1 as SQVTM and CDR2 as ANQGSEA. The CDR3 nucleotides read TGCAGCGGCGACTCGTACACTGAAGCTTTCTTT. Protein: CSGDSYTEAFF.

This clonotype appeared many times. The V gene is TRBV30, the J gene TRBJ1-5; D is unresolved. V lost 0 bases and J lost 0, with 3 bases in between. The CDR3 extends over 13 amino acids. The germline V gene encodes CDR1 GTSNPN and CDR2 SVGIG (reference sequence). CDR3 DNA sequence: TGTGCCTGGAGTGTCACTAGCAATCAGCCCCAGCATTTT. Protein sequence: CAWSVTSNQPQHF.